Listed here are 10 T cell receptor beta chains from one sample, sequenced in a study of regulatory T cells in long-lasting Graves disease (dated by TCRdb to about 2021). According to the study, the label for this sample's time point signals: persistent/refractory GD, antithyroid drugs over 5 years with positive TRAb. For both TCR sequencing and RNA sequencing, RNA was extracted from PBMCs using TRIzol. Library preparation employed multiplex PCR. Sequencer: Illumina HiSeq 4000. iRepertoire HTBI primers and Arm-PCR amplification of CDR3 regions were used to construct TCR beta libraries. TCRdb ran its own pipeline on the public reads, namely fastp trimming at Q25 and MiXCR clone calling, and kept in-frame beta chains. Identical CDR3 protein sequences are pooled into one entry, listed with their most common genes and DNA. This sample gives under 350,000 distinct CDR3 sequences in total; approximately 20% of them show up just once. The biggest ten clones account for roughly three fifths of the sample.

The sequenced sample was peripheral blood mononuclear cells (PBMCs), obtained when the disease was refractory, from a patient treated with antithyroid drugs. These TCRs come from a female donor with Graves disease.

The chain carries TRBV30 and TRBJ2-2; D perhaps matches TRBD1 (6 bases). Germline V lookup: CDR1 GTSNPN, CDR2 SVGIG (reference sequence). CDR3 length: 13 residues. Between the trimmed V and J ends, which lost 0 bases and 6 bases, there was a span of 8 bases. In DNA, the CDR3 is TGTGCCTGGAGTGTACAGGGTCCCGGGGAGCTGTTTTTT. This translates into CAWSVQGPGELFF.

Ten or more counts support this clonotype. This sequence joins TRBV28 and TRBJ2-5; 12 nucleotides line up with TRBD2. Trimming cost V 5 bases and J 2 bases; bases outside gene matches: 3. This CDR3 contains 15 residues. Germline V gene lookup returns CDR1 MDHEN and CDR2 SYDVKM. The CDR3 DNA sequence: TGTGCCAGCAGTGGAGGGACTAGCGGGCAAGAGACCCAGTACTTC. Encoded protein: CASSGGTSGQETQYF.

Only a few counts were recorded for this clonotype. CDR3 bases: TGTGCCAGCAGCCCCTCGGGGAAGAGAGCTTTCTTT. Translating gives CASSPSGKRAFF. The rearrangement links TRBV3-1 to TRBJ1-1; no clear D gene. There are 12 residues in the CDR3. V was clipped by 4 bases and J by 10 bases, with 13 bases between them. Germline CDR1 and CDR2: LGHDT and YNNKEL (reference sequence).

This clonotype was seen once. The chain employs TRBV3-1 and TRBJ2-6, with a possible D match to TRBD1 (6 bases). The germline CDR1 and CDR2 sequences are LGHDT and YNNKEL (reference sequence). The V gene lost 4 bases and the J gene lost 15 bases, with 10 bases spanning the gap. The CDR3 extends over 11 amino acids. For the CDR3, the DNA is TGTGCCAGCAGCCCCGGACAGTCCCTGACTTTC. As protein: CASSPGQSLTF.

This chain uses TRBV6-2 or TRBV6-3 with TRBJ2-7; 7 bases agree with TRBD1. The CDR3 is 16 amino acids. Trimming cost V 6 bases and J 0 bases; bases outside gene matches: 11. The germline V gene encodes CDR1 MNHEY and CDR2 SVGEGT. DNA of the CDR3: TGTGCCAGCAGGTTCGCAGGGGGTTCTAGCTCCTACGAGCAGTACTTC. This codes for CASRFAGGSSSYEQYF.

This clonotype was seen only a few times. The chain couples TRBV6-2 or TRBV6-3 to TRBJ2-2; D might be TRBD2 (6 bases). Trimming pared 2 bases from V and 5 bases from J, leaving 9 bases between. The CDR3 extends over 14 amino acids. Germline lookup yields CDR1 MNHEY and CDR2 SVGEGT. The CDR3 DNA reads as TGTGCCAGCAGTTACGGAGGGAGGACCGGGGAGCTGTTTTTT. This sequence encodes CASSYGGRTGELFF.

V gene TRBV5-1 combines with J gene TRBJ2-7, with TRBD1 as a possible D gene (6 bases). Trimming stripped 0 bases from V and 5 bases from J, with 12 bases between. CDR1 SGHRS and CDR2 YFSETQ come from the germline V gene. This CDR3 is 14 amino acids long. This CDR3 reads CASSLGGQPDEQYF. CDR3 DNA sequence: TGCGCCAGCAGCTTGGGAGGACAGCCAGACGAGCAGTACTTC.

The chain employs TRBV15 and TRBJ1-5; D is ambiguous. Per germline, CDR1 LNHNV and CDR2 YYDKDF (reference sequence). CDR3 size: 16 residues. V was clipped by 0 bases and J by 6 bases, with 15 bases between them. CDR3 sequence: CATSRDIPGESQPQHF. The CDR3 DNA reads as TGTGCCACCAGCAGAGATATCCCAGGAGAAAGTCAGCCCCAGCATTTT.

The sample holds many counts of this clonotype. The rearrangement uses TRBV28 and TRBJ1-1; 7 nucleotides match TRBD1. Trimming at V came to 7 bases and at J to 1 base, leaving 6 bases not matched to a gene. The germline V gene encodes CDR1 MDHEN and CDR2 SYDVKM. This CDR3 spans 14 amino acids. CDR3 sequence reads: CASTPDRPNTEAFF. The CDR3 DNA is TGTGCCAGCACCCCGGACAGGCCGAACACTGAAGCTTTCTTT.

This clonotype appeared many times. The chain employs TRBV28 and TRBJ1-4; D ambiguous. Trimming shortened V by 4 bases and J by 8 bases, and 8 bases separated the two germline ends. The length of the CDR3 is 12 residues. Germline assignment: CDR1 MDHEN and CDR2 SYDVKM. This chain's CDR3 is CASSSGGEKLFF. The CDR3 DNA follows: TGTGCCAGCAGTTCCGGAGGGGAAAAACTGTTTTTT. Filled out from reference TRBV28 and TRBJ1-4, the complete variable domain reads DVKVTQSSRYLVKRTGEKVFLECVQDMDHENMFWYRQDPGLGLRLIYFSYDVKMKEKGDIPEGYSVSREKKERFSLILESASTNQTSMYLCASSSGGEKLFFGSGTQLSVL.